The sample holds a few counts of the clone carrying this TCR beta chain. The data were taken from a study of T cells in Graves' hyperthyroidism and ophthalmopathy. The overall study: Peripheral blood collection took place at initial diagnosis, before any treatment.

Germline V gene sequence: CDR1 MNHEY, CDR2 SVGAGI. Trimming shortened V by 2 bases and J by 2 bases, and 10 bases separated the two germline ends. The CDR3 is made up of 14 amino acids. Amplification of TCR beta CDR3 regions was performed using RNA transcripts as template. The primer set for the first-round RT-PCR of the TCR CDR3 was HTBI. In TCRdb, the multiplex PCR reads were re-called with MiXCR into one record per CDR3 protein. The top ten clones hold 3.7% of a sample with hundreds of thousands of distinct CDR3 sequences, approximately 19% of them seen once. The V call is TRBV6-5, the J call TRBJ2-7, with D maybe TRBD1 (5 bases). The TCR was taken from a woman aged 18-29 years with Graves' hyperthyroidism. Sequenced sample: blood. This CDR3 reads CASSYGQGAYEQYF. In DNA, the CDR3 is TGTGCCAGCAGTTACGGTCAGGGCGCCTACGAGCAGTACTTC.